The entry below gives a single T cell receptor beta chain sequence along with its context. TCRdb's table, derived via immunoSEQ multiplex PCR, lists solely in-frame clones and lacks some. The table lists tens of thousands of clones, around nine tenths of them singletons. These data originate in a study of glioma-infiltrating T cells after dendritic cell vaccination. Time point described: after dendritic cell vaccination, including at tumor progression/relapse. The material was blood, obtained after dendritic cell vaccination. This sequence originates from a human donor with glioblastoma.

CDR3: CASNLRGQGMETQYF. DNA of the CDR3: TGTGCCAGCAATCTACGCGGCCAGGGGATGGAGACCCAGTACTTC. The chain is built from TRBV27 and TRBJ2-5, with D possibly matching TRBD1 (6 bases). The CDR3 length is 15 residues. CDR1 is MNHEY, CDR2 SMNVEV, per germline (reference sequence). V was clipped by 7 bases and J by 5 bases, with 20 bases between them.